The 12 T cell receptor beta chains given below trace back to one sample, sequenced in a study of blood T cell repertoires in COVID-19. Profiled with immunoSEQ multiplex PCR; TCRdb holds only in-frame clones, not every one. This sample has about 240,000 clones, with about 85% found just once. The specimen sequenced was peripheral blood. The source of these receptors is a man between 25 and 39 years old who had recovered from COVID-19.

The rearrangement joins TRBV18 to TRBJ2-6, with 11 bases matching TRBD1. V trimming: 8 bases; J trimming: 2 bases; junction bases outside the gene matches: 8. From germline, CDR1 is KGHSH and CDR2 LQKENI. The CDR3 consists of 17 residues. The CDR3 DNA is TGTGCCAGCGCTACCGGGACAGGGGGGACTGGGGCCAACGTCCTGACTTTC. This encodes CASATGTGGTGANVLTF.

This clone was seen more than once but under ten times. The chain links TRBV9 to TRBJ2-2, with TRBD1 matching over 10 bases. CDR1 and CDR2 from the germline V gene are SGDLS and YYNGEE. The CDR3 has 16 residues. V gave up 0 bases and J gave up 5 bases; unmatched junction bases: 4. This CDR3 reads CASSVADRGRTGELFF. CDR3 sequence (DNA): TGTGCCAGCAGCGTAGCAGACAGGGGGCGAACCGGGGAGCTGTTTTTT.

The chain employs TRBV7-8 and TRBJ2-7, with TRBD1 as a possible D gene (5 bases). The CDR3 contains 14 residues. CDR1 is SGHVS and CDR2 is FQNEAQ in the germline V gene. Deletions cut 1 base from V and 0 bases from J, with 7 bases between. CDR3 protein: CASSLGGYSYEQYV. DNA for the CDR3: TGTGCCAGCAGCTTAGGGGGCTACTCCTACGAGCAGTACGTC.

The sample holds a few counts of this clone. The genes are TRBV28 and TRBJ2-1; 15 bases map to TRBD2. The germline gives CDR1 MDHEN, CDR2 SYDVKM. V was clipped by 7 bases and J by 3 bases; unmatched bases: 7. The CDR3 sequence is 17 residues long. The CDR3 loop is CASTGLAGGDSYNEQFF. CDR3 DNA: TGTGCCAGCACCGGACTAGCGGGGGGGGATAGCTACAATGAGCAGTTCTTC.

The chain recombines TRBV2 with TRBJ2-4, with 7 positions matching TRBD1. CDR3 length equals 12 residues. Germline V CDR1 and CDR2: SNHLY, FYNNEI. The J segment lost 15 bases and the V segment lost 4 bases, leaving 9 bases of the junction unmatched. In nucleotides, the CDR3 is TGTGCCAGCAGTGGTTACCGGGACAGAGCGTACTTC. It specifies CASSGYRDRAYF. Combining the CDR3 with reference TRBV2 and TRBJ2-4 gives the whole variable domain EPEVTQTPSHQVTQMGQEVILRCVPISNHLYFYWYRQILGQKVEFLVSFYNNEISEKSEIFDDQFSVERPDGSNFTLKIRSTKLEDSAMYFCASSGYRDRAYFGAGTRLSVL.

The chain links TRBV18 to TRBJ2-7, with D perhaps matching TRBD1 (5 bases). The CDR3 is 15 amino acids. CDR1 and CDR2 (germline): KGHSH, LQKENI. V was pared by 0 bases and J by 2 bases, with 11 bases between. The DNA of the CDR3 is TGTGCCAGCTCACCACCGCGTCCAGGGCCCTACGAGCAGTACTTC. Translation gives CASSPPRPGPYEQYF.

The genes are TRBV30 and TRBJ1-1; perhaps TRBD1 as D (6 bases). Germline V lookup: CDR1 GTSNPN, CDR2 SVGIG (reference sequence). The CDR3 spans 15 residues. V shed 4 bases and J shed 10 bases, with 25 bases lying between them. CDR3 in DNA: TGTGCCTGGATCCTAGGACAGCGCGGTCCGCCGGGAGCTTTCTTT. Protein: CAWILGQRGPPGAFF.

This chain links TRBV11-2 with TRBJ2-2, with a possible D match to TRBD1 (6 bases). V lost 5 bases and J lost 4, with 11 bases in between. Germline V CDR1 and CDR2: SGHAT, FQNNGV. The CDR3 has 14 amino acids. CDR3: CASSPTGPTGELFF. DNA of the CDR3: TGTGCCAGCAGCCCAACAGGGCCCACCGGGGAGCTGTTTTTT.

The rearrangement links TRBV6-5 to TRBJ1-2; D might be TRBD1 (5 bases). Trimming pared 6 bases from V and 4 bases from J, leaving 12 bases between. The CDR3 extends over 13 amino acids. In germline, CDR1 is MNHEY, CDR2 SVGAGI. CDR3 DNA: TGTGCCAGCAGGGAGGGACGGACCTATGGCTACACCTTC. Amino acid sequence: CASREGRTYGYTF.

Details on this clone: The same CDR3 arises from other DNA sequences in this sample as well. The J gene is TRBJ2-3, the V gene TRBV6-4, with 9 bases lining up with TRBD2. Germline V gives CDR1 MRHNA, CDR2 SNTAGT. This CDR3 has 15 amino acids. Germline trimming cut 0 bases from V and 4 bases from J; bases unmatched to any gene: 2. The CDR3 protein is CASSDSAGGPDTQYF. The CDR3 DNA follows: TGTGCCAGCAGTGACTCTGCGGGGGGGCCAGATACGCAGTATTTT.

This chain links TRBV19 with TRBJ1-2, with TRBD1 as a possible D gene (5 bases). The CDR3 is 14 amino acids. The germline V gene encodes CDR1 LNHDA and CDR2 SQIVND (reference sequence). V was cut by 7 bases and J by 4 bases, with 16 bases left in between. The CDR3 sequence: CASTPQGESYGYTF. Here the CDR3 DNA reads TGTGCCAGTACGCCGCAGGGCGAGTCCTATGGCTACACCTTC.

The chain carries TRBV5-1 and TRBJ1-2; D gene unclear. The germline V gene has CDR1 SGHRS and CDR2 YFSETQ. Trimming pared 0 bases from V and 3 bases from J, leaving 15 bases between. CDR3 length: 16 amino acids. The chain's CDR3 is CASSLVMGVYDYGYTF. The CDR3, as DNA: TGCGCCAGCAGCTTGGTGATGGGCGTATACGACTATGGCTACACCTTC. Full variable domain (rest looked up from reference TRBV5-1 and TRBJ1-2): KAGVTQTPRYLIKTRGQQVTLSCSPISGHRSVSWYQQTPGQGLQFLFEYFSETQRNKGNFPGRFSGRQFSNSRSEMNVSTLELGDSALYLCASSLVMGVYDYGYTFGSGTRLTVV.